This TCR beta chain was profiled in a study of T cell changes during pregnancy in multiple sclerosis. The CDR3 has 15 residues. The V end lost 2 bases, the J end lost 5 bases, and 12 bases lay between the germline ends. Per the germline V gene, CDR1 is LGHNA and CDR2 is YNFKEQ. Sequencing used immunoSEQ multiplex PCR; TCRdb keeps in-frame clones, though not all of them. The sample has just under 65,000 clones; about nine tenths are singletons. This sample comprised peripheral blood, obtained after pregnancy. The chain links TRBV4-2 to TRBJ2-2; a possible D gene is TRBD1 (6 bases). This clonotype was obtained from a female donor in good health, enrolled as a control in a pregnancy study. For the CDR3, the DNA is TGTGCCAGCAGCCAACGGGACACCATGACCGGGGAGCTGTTTTTT. Its protein is CASSQRDTMTGELFF.